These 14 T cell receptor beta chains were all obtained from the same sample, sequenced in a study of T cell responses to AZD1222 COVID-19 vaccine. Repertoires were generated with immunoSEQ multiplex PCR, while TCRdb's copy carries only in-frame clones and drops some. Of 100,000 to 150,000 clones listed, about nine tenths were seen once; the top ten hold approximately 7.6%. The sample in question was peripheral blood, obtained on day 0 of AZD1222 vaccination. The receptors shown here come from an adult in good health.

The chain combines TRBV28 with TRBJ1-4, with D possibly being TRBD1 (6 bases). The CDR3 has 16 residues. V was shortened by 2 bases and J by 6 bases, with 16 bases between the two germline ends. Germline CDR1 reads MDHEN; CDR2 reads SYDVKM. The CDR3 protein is CASSLRGTLRDEKLFF. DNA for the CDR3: TGTGCCAGCAGTTTAAGGGGGACACTCCGGGATGAAAAACTGTTTTTT.

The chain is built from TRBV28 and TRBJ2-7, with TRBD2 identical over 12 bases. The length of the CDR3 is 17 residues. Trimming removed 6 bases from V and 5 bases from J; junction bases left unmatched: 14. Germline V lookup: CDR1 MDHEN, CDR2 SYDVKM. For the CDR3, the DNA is TGTGCCAGCAGCTCCGACTGGCCTAGCGGGAGGGGGAACGAGCAGTACTTC. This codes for CASSSDWPSGRGNEQYF.

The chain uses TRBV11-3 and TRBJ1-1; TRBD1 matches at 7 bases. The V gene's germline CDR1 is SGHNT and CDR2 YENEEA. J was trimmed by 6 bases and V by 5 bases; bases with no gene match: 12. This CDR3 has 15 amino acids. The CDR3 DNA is TGTGCCAGCAGCCAAAGGGGAGGGGGCCTTGCTGAAGCTTTCTTT. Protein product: CASSQRGGGLAEAFF.

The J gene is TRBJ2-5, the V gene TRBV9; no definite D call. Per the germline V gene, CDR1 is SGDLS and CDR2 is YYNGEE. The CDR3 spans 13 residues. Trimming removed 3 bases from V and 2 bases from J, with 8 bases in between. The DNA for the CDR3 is TGTGCCAGCAGCGCCTGGACGCAAGAGACCCAGTACTTC. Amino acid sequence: CASSAWTQETQYF. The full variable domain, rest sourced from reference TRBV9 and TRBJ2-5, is DSGVTQTPKHLITATGQRVTLRCSPRSGDLSVYWYQQSLDQGLQFLIQYYNGEERAKGNILERFSAQQFPDLHSELNLSSLELGDSALYFCASSAWTQETQYFGPGTRLLVL.

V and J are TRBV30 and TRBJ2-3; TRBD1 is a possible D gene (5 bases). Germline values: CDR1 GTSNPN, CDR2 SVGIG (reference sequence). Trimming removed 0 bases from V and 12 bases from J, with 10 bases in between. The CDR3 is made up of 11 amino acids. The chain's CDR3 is CAWSVRQGQYF. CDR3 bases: TGTGCCTGGAGTGTACGCCAGGGCCAGTATTTT.

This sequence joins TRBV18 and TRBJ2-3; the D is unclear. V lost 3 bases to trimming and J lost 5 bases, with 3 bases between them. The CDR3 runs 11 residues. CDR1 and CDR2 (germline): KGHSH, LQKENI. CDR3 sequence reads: CASSPRDTQYF. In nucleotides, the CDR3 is TGTGCCAGCTCACCCCGAGATACGCAGTATTTT.

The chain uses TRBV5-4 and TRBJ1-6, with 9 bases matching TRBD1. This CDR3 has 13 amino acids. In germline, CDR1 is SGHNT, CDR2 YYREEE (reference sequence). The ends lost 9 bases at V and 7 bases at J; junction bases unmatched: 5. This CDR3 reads CATAGQGNSPLHF. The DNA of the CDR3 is TGTGCCACCGCCGGACAGGGGAATTCACCCCTCCACTTT.

CDR3 sequence (DNA): TGTGCCAGCAGCTCCACCCCGGTTGTCGGCTACACCTTC. Amino acids: CASSSTPVVGYTF. This chain joins TRBV7-2 and TRBJ1-2, with D unresolved. Germline CDR1 is SGHTA and CDR2 is FQGNSA. The CDR3 runs 13 residues. V was shortened by 4 bases and J by 8 bases, with 14 bases between the two germline ends.

The CDR3 DNA follows: TGCGCCAGCAGCCCGGGACTAGCGGGGAGCTCCTACAATGAGCAGTTCTTC. Its translation: CASSPGLAGSSYNEQFF. The V gene is TRBV5-1, the J gene TRBJ2-1; 13 bases fit TRBD2. The J segment lost 0 bases and the V segment lost 4 bases, leaving 4 bases of the junction unmatched. The length of the CDR3 is 17 residues. Germline V lookup: CDR1 SGHRS, CDR2 YFSETQ.

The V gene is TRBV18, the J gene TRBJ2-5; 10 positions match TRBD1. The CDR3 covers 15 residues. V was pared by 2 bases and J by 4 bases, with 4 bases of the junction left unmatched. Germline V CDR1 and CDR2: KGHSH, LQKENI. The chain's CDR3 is CASSPGDRGRETQYF. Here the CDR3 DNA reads TGTGCCAGCTCACCAGGGGACAGGGGCAGAGAGACCCAGTACTTC. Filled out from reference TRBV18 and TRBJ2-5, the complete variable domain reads NAGVMQNPRHLVRRRGQEARLRCSPMKGHSHVYWYRQLPEEGLKFMVYLQKENIIDESGMPKERFSAEFPKEGPSILRIQQVVRGDSAAYFCASSPGDRGRETQYFGPGTRLLVL.

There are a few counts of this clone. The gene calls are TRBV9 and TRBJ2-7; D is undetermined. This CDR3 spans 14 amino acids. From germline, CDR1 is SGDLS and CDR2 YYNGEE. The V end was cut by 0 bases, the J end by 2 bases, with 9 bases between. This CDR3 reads CASSVETFPYEQYF. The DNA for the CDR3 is TGTGCCAGCAGCGTAGAGACATTTCCCTACGAGCAGTACTTC.

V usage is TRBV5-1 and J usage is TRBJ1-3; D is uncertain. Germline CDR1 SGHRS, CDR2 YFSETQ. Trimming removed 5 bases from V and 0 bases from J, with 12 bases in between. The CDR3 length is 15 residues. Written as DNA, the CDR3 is TGCGCCAGCAGGGCAGATGTTTACTCTGGAAACACCATATATTTT. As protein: CASRADVYSGNTIYF. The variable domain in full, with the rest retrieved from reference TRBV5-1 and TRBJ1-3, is KAGVTQTPRYLIKTRGQQVTLSCSPISGHRSVSWYQQTPGQGLQFLFEYFSETQRNKGNFPGRFSGRQFSNSRSEMNVSTLELGDSALYLCASRADVYSGNTIYFGEGSWLTVV.

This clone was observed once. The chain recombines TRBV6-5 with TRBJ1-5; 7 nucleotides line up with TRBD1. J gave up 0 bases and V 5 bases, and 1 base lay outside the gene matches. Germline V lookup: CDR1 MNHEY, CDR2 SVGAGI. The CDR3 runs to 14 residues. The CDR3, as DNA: TGTGCCAGCAGTAGACAGGGTAGCAATCAGCCCCAGCATTTT. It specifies CASSRQGSNQPQHF.

DNA for the CDR3: TGTGCCAGCAGCCGAGGACAGCGCTGGGGCTACACCTTC. The encoded protein is CASSRGQRWGYTF. The chain uses TRBV28 and TRBJ1-2; D might be TRBD1 (6 bases). Deletions cut 6 bases from V and 8 bases from J, with 16 bases between. Germline V CDR1 and CDR2: MDHEN, SYDVKM. CDR3 size: 13 residues.